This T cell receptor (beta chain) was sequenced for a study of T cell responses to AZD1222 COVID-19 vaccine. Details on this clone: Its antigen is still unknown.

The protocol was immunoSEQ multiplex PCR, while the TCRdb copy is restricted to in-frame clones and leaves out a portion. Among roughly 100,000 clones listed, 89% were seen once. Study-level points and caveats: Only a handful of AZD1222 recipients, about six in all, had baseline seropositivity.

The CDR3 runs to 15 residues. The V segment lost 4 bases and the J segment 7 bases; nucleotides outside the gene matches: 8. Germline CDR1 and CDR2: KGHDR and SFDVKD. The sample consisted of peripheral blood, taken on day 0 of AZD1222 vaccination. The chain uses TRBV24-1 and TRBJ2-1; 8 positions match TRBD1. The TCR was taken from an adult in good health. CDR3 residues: CATSDPGGSSNEQFF. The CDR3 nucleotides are TGTGCCACCAGTGACCCAGGGGGCTCATCGAATGAGCAGTTCTTC.